This T cell receptor (beta chain) was captured by sequencing in a study of cytomegalovirus exposure and HLA in healthy donors. On the study more broadly: Unique TCR beta sequences numbering 117 million came from around 180 million T cells in an earlier analysis. Study-level results: A few chains tied to CMV proved CMV antigen-specific in vitro.

Although they were nominally healthy when sampled, donors likely had unrecorded immune exposures. Amplification used 60 Vbeta primers and 13 Jbeta primers. Produced via immunoSEQ multiplex PCR; TCRdb's table is partial and in-frame only. The table includes approximately 240,000 clones, around 80% detected once. On this clone itself: Its target is not known.

The TCR sequence derives from a woman between 40 and 50 years old in good health and CMV-seropositive. The sample comprised PBMCs.

This CDR3 reads CASSETGTEILNTEAFF. The CDR3 DNA reads TGTGCCAGCAGCGAGACCGGGACAGAGATCTTGAACACTGAAGCTTTCTTT. J is TRBJ1-1 and V is TRBV7-9, with 7 bases that match TRBD1. Trimming at V came to 5 bases and at J to 0 bases, leaving 12 bases not matched to a gene. Germline CDR1 SEHNR, CDR2 FQNEAQ (reference sequence). The CDR3 consists of 17 residues.